Included here is one T cell receptor (beta chain) sequence, with context. What it recognizes is unknown. CD45RA-negative memory and CD45RA+ naive subsets were split from the CD4+ cells. Germline CDR1 is MGHDK and CDR2 is SYGVNS. J was trimmed by 9 bases and V by 4 bases; bases with no gene match: 8. The CDR3 has 14 amino acids. Sequenced by immunoSEQ multiplex PCR; TCRdb stores in-frame clones only, minus some. The repertoire includes approximately 2,300,000 clones, 85% to 95% of them detected once, and around 0.38% sits in the top ten. This specimen belongs to a study of shared clonotypes between healthy human individuals. Study overall: Each donor contributed plates that comprised three CD4 naive, three CD4 memory, two CD8 naive and one CD8 memory.

Study conclusions and caveats: Clonotype sharing across a few donors was observed for about 4.8% of naive CD4 clonotypes.

The rearrangement joins TRBV25-1 to TRBJ2-3; 9 bases map to TRBD1. The receptor was isolated from a man aged 18-30 years in good health. Some clones in this sample may be carry-over from other donors' samples. Material: naive CD4+ T cells from PBMCs. Documented subset: CD45RA+ positively selected. The CDR3 spells CASSAPGQGRTQYF. The CDR3 coding sequence is TGTGCCAGCAGTGCACCGGGACAGGGTCGCACGCAGTATTTT.